This TCR beta chain came from a study of T cells in women clearing cervical HPV infection. Across the study: Case blood was drawn when the lesion was first found; control blood after infection became undetectable.

This table comes from immunoSEQ multiplex PCR, and its TCRdb copy is limited to in-frame clones, with some not included. The sample table sets out around 21,000 clones. To note about this clone: The CDR3 extends 3 residues past the end of the read, so its final part is completed from the germline J gene.

Germline CDR1 is DFQATT and CDR2 is SNEGSKA (reference sequence). Unmatched junction bases numbered 7, after V lost 5 bases and J lost 1 base. This CDR3 region has 15 residues. The TCR sequence derives from a woman between 18 and 70 years old with a cervical HPV16 infection that either progressed to CIN3+ or cleared (not recorded which). The chain joins TRBV20-1 to TRBJ1-5; 8 nucleotides agree with TRBD1. Sequencing used blood buffy coat. The covered CDR3 bases are TGCAGTGCTGCGGACAGGGTGGGAAGCAATCAGCCC. It encodes CSAADRVGSNQP. The entire CDR3 reads CSAADRVGSNQPQHF.